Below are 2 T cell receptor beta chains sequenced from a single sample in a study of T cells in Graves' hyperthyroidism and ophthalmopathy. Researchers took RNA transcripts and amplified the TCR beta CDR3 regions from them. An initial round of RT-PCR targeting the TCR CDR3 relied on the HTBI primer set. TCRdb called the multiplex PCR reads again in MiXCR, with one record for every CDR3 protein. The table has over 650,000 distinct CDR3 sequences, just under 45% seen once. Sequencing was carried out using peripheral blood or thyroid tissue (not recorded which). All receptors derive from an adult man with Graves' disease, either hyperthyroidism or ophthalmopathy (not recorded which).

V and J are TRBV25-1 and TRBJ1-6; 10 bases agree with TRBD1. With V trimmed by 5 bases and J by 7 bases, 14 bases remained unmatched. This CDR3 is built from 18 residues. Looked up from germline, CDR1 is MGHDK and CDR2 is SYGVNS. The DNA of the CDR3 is TGTGCCAGCAGTTTACCCGTAGGGACAGGGGTACGGAATTCACCCCTCCACTTT. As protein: CASSLPVGTGVRNSPLHF.

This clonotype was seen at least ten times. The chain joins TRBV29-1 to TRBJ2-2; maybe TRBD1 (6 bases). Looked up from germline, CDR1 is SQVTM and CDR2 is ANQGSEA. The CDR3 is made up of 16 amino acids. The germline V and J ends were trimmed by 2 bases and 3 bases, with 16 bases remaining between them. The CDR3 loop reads CSVESRGHGYTGELFF. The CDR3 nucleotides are TGCAGCGTTGAATCGAGGGGACACGGATACACCGGGGAGCTGTTTTTT.